This T cell receptor (beta chain) was documented in a study of OX40 agonist ivuxolimab in advanced cancers. Background on the study: At doses from 0.01 to 10 mg/kg, patients were given intravenous ivuxolimab every 2 weeks. Partial responses were observed in three patients, of whom one had hepatocellular carcinoma and two had cutaneous melanoma.

The repertoire was sequenced with immunoSEQ multiplex PCR; TCRdb's copy has only in-frame clones and lacks some. The profile shows 45,000 to 70,000 clones, about nine tenths of them singletons. The CDR3 is 14 amino acids. With 5 bases removed from V and 2 bases from J, the gap between germline ends came to 14 bases. Looked up from germline, CDR1 is SQVTM and CDR2 is ANQGSEA. The chain couples TRBV29-1 to TRBJ2-3; D call uncertain. This TCR derives from an adult with an advanced solid tumor such as melanoma, head and neck, liver or kidney cancer. This material consisted of CD4+ or CD8+ T cells sorted from blood, taken in a trial of the OX40 agonist ivuxolimab. The CDR3 region is CSVPYPRNTDTQYF. The CDR3 DNA follows: TGCAGCGTTCCATACCCCAGAAACACAGATACGCAGTATTTT.